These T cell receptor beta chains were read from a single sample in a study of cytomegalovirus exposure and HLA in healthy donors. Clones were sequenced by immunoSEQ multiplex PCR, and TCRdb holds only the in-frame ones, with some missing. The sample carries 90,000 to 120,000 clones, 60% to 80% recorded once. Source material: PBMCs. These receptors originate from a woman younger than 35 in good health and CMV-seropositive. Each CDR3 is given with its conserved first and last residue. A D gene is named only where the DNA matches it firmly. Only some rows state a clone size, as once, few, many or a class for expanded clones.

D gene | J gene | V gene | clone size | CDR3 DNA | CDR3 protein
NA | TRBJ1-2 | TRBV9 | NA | TGTGCCAGCAGCGCGGCGGGCAAGAACTATGGCTACACCTTC | CASSAAGKNYGYTF
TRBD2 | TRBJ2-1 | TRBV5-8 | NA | TGTGCCAGCAGAAATCTAGCGGGAGGGTCGAGCAATGAGCAGTTCTTC | CASRNLAGGSSNEQFF
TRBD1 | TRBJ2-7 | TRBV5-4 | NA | TGTGCCAGCAGCAGGGGACAGGGGGTGGCCTACGAGCAGTACTTC | CASSRGQGVAYEQYF
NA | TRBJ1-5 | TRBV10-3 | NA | TGTGCCATCAGTACAGATTATAGCAATCAGCCCCAGCATTTT | CAISTDYSNQPQHF
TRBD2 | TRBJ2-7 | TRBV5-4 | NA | TGTGCCAGCAGCTTGGACCGGACTAGCGTCGAGCAGTACTTC | CASSLDRTSVEQYF
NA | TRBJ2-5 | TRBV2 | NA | TGTGCCAGCCTAGCGACGGACCAAGAGACCCAGTACTTC | CASLATDQETQYF
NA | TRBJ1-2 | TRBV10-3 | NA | TGTGCCATCAGTGGAGGCAGGACACAAATATTTAACTATGGCTACACCTTC | CAISGGRTQIFNYGYTF
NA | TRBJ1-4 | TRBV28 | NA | TGTGCCAGCAGGAGTGGGTCAGGGAATGAAAAACTGTTTTTT | CASRSGSGNEKLFF
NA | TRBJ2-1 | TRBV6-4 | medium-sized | TGTGCCAGCAGTGACTCTAGCGGCTCCTACAATGAGCAGTTCTTC | CASSDSSGSYNEQFF
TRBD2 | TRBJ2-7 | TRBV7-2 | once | TGTGCCAGCAGCTTAACTAGCGGGAGGGCCCATGAGCAGTACTTC | CASSLTSGRAHEQYF
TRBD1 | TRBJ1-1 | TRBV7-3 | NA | TGTGCCAGCAGCTTAACTGGGACAGGCCCCACTGAAGCTTTCTTT | CASSLTGTGPTEAFF
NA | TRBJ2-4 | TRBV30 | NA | TGTGCCTGGGCCCATGACAGTCGCATTCAGTACTTC | CAWAHDSRIQYF
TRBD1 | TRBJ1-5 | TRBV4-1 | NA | TGCGCCAGCAGCCAAGATGGAGGACAGGGGCAACCCCAGCATTTT | CASSQDGGQGQPQHF
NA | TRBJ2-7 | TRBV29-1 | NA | TGCAGCGTGCAGGGAAGGACCTACGAGCAGTACTTC | CSVQGRTYEQYF
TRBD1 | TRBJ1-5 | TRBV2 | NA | TGTGCCAGCAGTGGCAGGGGGGATTTCTATCAGCCCCAGCATTTT | CASSGRGDFYQPQHF
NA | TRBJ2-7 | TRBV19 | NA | TGTGCCAGTAGTACCAACTACGAGCAGTACTTC | CASSTNYEQYF
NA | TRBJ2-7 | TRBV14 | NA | TGTGCCAGCAGCCAGCTGCGGGTCGGCGAGCAGTACTTC | CASSQLRVGEQYF
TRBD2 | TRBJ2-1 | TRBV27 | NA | TGTGCCAGCAGCCAATCACGAGGACTAGCGGGAGGCTCCAATGAGCAGTTCTTC | CASSQSRGLAGGSNEQFF
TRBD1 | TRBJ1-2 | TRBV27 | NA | TGTGCCAGCAGTTGCTTCGGACAGGGGGATGGCTACACCTTC | CASSCFGQGDGYTF
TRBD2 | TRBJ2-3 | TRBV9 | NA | TGTGCCAGCAGCGTAGTGGGACTAGATAGAGATACGCAGTATTTT | CASSVVGLDRDTQYF
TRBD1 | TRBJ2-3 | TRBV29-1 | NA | TGCAGCGGTCGGGACAGCCGTCTTGATACGCAGTATTTT | CSGRDSRLDTQYF
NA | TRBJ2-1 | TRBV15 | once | TGTGCCACCAGCAGAGATTGGCAGGGGAGCTCCTACAATGAGCAGTTCTTC | CATSRDWQGSSYNEQFF
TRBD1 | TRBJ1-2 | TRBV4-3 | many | TGCGCCAGCAGCCAAATTGGGACAGAAGACTGGGGCTATGGCTACACCTTC | CASSQIGTEDWGYGYTF
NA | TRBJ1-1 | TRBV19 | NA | TGTGCCAGCTCCCCATTTGCAGGGGACACTGAAGCTTTCTTT | CASSPFAGDTEAFF
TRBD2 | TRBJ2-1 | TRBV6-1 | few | TGTGCCAGCAGGGAACTAGCGGGAGGAATAAATGAGCAGTTCTTC | CASRELAGGINEQFF
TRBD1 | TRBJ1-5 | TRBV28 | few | TGTGCCAGCAGTTTCGGGACAGGGGAGGTTCAGCCCCAGCATTTT | CASSFGTGEVQPQHF
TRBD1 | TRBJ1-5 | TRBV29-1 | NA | TGCAGCGTTGGAGGGGGCAGCGCCTATCAGCCCCAGCATTTT | CSVGGGSAYQPQHF
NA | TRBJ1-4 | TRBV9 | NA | TGTGCCAGCAGCGTTGACAGGTCTGACGAAAAACTGTTTTTT | CASSVDRSDEKLFF
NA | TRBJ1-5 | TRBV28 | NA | TGTGCCAGCCAGATGGGAGGGAGGAGCAATCAGCCCCAGCATTTT | CASQMGGRSNQPQHF
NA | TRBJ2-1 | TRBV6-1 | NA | TGTGCCAGCAGTGAAGACAGGAGCTCCTACAATGAGCAGTTCTTC | CASSEDRSSYNEQFF
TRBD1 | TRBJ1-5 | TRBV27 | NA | TGTGCCAGCAGTTTAGAAGGGGGCTACCAGCCCCAGCATTTT | CASSLEGGYQPQHF
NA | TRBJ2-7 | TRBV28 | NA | TGTGCCAGCAGGAGGGTAAGGGACGAGCAGTACTTC | CASRRVRDEQYF
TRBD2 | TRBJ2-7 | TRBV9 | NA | TGTGCCAGCAGCGTAGGGACTAGCCCAGGGGCCTACGAGCAGTACTTC | CASSVGTSPGAYEQYF
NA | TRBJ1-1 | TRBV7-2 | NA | TGTGCCAGCACCCTCTGGGGAGGCGACACTGAAGCTTTCTTT | CASTLWGGDTEAFF
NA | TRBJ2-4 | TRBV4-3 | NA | TGCGCCAGCAGCCAAGATGGCCTAGGCGGAGCCAAAAACATTCAGTACTTC | CASSQDGLGGAKNIQYF
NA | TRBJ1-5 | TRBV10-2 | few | TGCGCCAGCAGTGATTGGGGGCGGGGGGGCAATCAGCCCCAGCATTTT | CASSDWGRGGNQPQHF
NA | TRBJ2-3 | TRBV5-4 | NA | TGTGCCAGCAGGGTTGGGGGGGCTAGCACAGATACGCAGTATTTT | CASRVGGASTDTQYF
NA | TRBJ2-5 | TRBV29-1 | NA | TGCAGCGTTGAACCCCGCGCCGCGGAGACCCAGTACTTC | CSVEPRAAETQYF
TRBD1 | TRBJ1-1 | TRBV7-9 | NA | TGTGCCAGCAGCTCCCATAACAGGGGTATTGAAGCTTTCTTT | CASSSHNRGIEAFF
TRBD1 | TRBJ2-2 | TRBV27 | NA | TGTGCCAGCAGTTTACTACAGGGGGGCGGGGAGCTGTTTTTT | CASSLLQGGGELFF
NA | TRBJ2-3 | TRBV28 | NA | TGTGCCAGCAGTCGGGATAGCACAGATACGCAGTATTTT | CASSRDSTDTQYF
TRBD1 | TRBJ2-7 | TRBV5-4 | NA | TGTGCCAGCAGCTCCGGGACAGGGTCCTACGAGCAGTACTTC | CASSSGTGSYEQYF
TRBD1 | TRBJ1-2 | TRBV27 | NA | TGTGCCAGCGCCCAGGGGGGCGGGGATGGCTACACCTTC | CASAQGGGDGYTF
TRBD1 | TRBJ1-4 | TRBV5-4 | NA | TGTGCCAGCAGCAGGAGACTGTTAGGGGGCGACGAAAAACTGTTTTTT | CASSRRLLGGDEKLFF
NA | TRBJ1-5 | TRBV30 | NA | TGTGCCTGGCAGGGTGGGAACAATCAGCCCCAGCATTTT | CAWQGGNNQPQHF